The clone carrying this T cell receptor beta chain turned up a few times. Its matching antigen is unknown. This record comes from a study of T cell repertoires in cytomegalovirus infection. Across the whole study: Recently identified HLA-C-restricted CMV epitopes and well-studied HLA-B-restricted CMV epitopes were used by the study. Shared public TCR beta signatures pointed to both CMV infection and a matching HLA type. Whole-study results and caveats: The ex vivo response was dominated by HLA-C-restricted CMV-specific TCR beta clonotypes. Based on cumulative public TCR beta family frequency, carriers of CMV plus the relevant HLA were identified.

Each CDR3 protein is one row after TCRdb ran MiXCR on the reads. The repertoire has approximately 220,000 distinct CDR3 sequences, around 40% of them found once; the top ten carry approximately 60%. V lost 1 base and J 10 bases, leaving 23 bases between the germline ends. This CDR3 has 17 amino acids. From germline, CDR1 is SEHNR and CDR2 FQNEAQ (reference sequence). V usage is TRBV7-9 and J usage is TRBJ2-1; tentatively, D is TRBD1 (6 bases). The starting material was CD8+ T cells from cultured PBMCs, obtained from culture after CMV antigen stimulation. The origin of this receptor is a human donor in good health (CMV status not recorded). Some clones in this sample may be carry-over from other donors' samples. The CDR3 loop reads CASSLVTRGPSGAEQFF. The CDR3 DNA is TGTGCCAGCAGCTTAGTTACCAGGGGACCGTCCGGAGCGGAGCAGTTCTTC.